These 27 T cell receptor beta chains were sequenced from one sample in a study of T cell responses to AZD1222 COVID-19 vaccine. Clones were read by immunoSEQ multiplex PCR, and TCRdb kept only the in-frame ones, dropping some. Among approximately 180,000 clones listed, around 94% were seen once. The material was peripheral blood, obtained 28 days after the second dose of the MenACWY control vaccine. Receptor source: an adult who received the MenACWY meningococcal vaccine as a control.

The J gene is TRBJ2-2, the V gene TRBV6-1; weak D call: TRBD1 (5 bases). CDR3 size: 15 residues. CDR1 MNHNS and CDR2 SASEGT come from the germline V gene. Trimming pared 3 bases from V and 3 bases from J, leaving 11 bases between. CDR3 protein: CASSDPRQYTGELFF. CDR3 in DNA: TGTGCCAGCAGTGATCCAAGACAGTACACCGGGGAGCTGTTTTTT.

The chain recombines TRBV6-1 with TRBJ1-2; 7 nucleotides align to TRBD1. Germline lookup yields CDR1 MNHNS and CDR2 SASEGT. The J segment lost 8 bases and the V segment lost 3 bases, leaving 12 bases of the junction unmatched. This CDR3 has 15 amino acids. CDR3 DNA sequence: TGTGCCAGCAGTGATCGACAGGGTGACGGTTCAGGCTACACCTTC. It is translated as CASSDRQGDGSGYTF.

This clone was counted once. DNA of the CDR3: TGTGCCAGCAGCCACAGGGGGCAGGGTGGAAACACCATATATTTT. It specifies CASSHRGQGGNTIYF. The chain couples TRBV7-9 to TRBJ1-3; 9 nucleotides match TRBD1. This CDR3 is built from 15 residues. Trimming removed 5 bases from V and 3 bases from J; junction bases left unmatched: 5. CDR1 and CDR2 (germline): SEHNR, FQNEAQ (reference sequence).

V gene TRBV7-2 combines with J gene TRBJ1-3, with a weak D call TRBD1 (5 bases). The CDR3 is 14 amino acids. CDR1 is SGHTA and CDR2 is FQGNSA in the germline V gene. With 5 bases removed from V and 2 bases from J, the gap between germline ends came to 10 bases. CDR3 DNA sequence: TGTGCCAGCAGCCCCCAGGGTACTGGAAACACCATATATTTT. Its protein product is CASSPQGTGNTIYF.

The DNA for the CDR3 is TGTGCCAGTAGTATCCGGGGGACAGACGAGCAGTACTTC. Translation: CASSIRGTDEQYF. The J gene is TRBJ2-7, the V gene TRBV19; tentative D call: TRBD1 (7 bases). The CDR3 covers 13 residues. CDR1 and CDR2 from the germline V gene are LNHDA and SQIVND (reference sequence). V was cut by 3 bases and J by 5 bases, with 11 bases left in between.

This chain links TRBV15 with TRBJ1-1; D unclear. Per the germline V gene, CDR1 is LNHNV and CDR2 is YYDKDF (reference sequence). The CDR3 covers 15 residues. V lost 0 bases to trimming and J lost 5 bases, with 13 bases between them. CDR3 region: CATSRDDNPRTEAFF. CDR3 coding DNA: TGTGCCACCAGCAGAGATGACAACCCGAGGACTGAAGCTTTCTTT.

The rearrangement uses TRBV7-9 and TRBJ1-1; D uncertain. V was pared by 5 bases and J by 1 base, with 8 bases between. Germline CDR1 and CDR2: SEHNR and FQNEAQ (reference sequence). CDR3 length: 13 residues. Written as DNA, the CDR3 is TGTGCCAGCAGCCTCTCGGCGAACACTGAAGCTTTCTTT. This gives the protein CASSLSANTEAFF.

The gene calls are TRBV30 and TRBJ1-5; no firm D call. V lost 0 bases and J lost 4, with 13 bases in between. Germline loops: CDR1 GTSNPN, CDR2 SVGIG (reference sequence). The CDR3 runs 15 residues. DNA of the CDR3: TGTGCCTGGAGTGTATTCGGGCCCTTAAATCAGCCCCAGCATTTT. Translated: CAWSVFGPLNQPQHF.

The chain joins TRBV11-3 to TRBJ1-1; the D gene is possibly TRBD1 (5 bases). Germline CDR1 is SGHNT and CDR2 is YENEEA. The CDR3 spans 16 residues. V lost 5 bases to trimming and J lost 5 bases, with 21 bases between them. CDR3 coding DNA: TGTGCCAGCAGCGCCTGGGACGGCTCCCCGGGGACTGAAGCTTTCTTT. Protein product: CASSAWDGSPGTEAFF.

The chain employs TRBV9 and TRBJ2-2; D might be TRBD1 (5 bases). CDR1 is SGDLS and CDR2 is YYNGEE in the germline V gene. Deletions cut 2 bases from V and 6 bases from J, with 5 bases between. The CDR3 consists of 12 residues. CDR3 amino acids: CASSVRAGELFF. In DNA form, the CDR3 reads TGTGCCAGCAGCGTCAGGGCCGGGGAGCTGTTTTTT.

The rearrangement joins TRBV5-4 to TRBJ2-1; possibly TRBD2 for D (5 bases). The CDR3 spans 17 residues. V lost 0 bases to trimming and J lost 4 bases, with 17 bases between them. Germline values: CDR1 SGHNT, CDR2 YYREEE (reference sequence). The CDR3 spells CASSLAKASGLYNEQFF. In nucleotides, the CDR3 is TGTGCCAGCAGCTTGGCCAAGGCGAGCGGTTTGTACAATGAGCAGTTCTTC.

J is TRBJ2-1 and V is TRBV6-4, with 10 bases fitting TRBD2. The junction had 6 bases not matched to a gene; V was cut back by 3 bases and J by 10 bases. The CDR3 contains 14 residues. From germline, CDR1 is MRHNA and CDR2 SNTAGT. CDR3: CASSEELSGGEQFF. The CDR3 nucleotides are TGTGCCAGCAGTGAAGAACTTAGCGGGGGGGAGCAGTTCTTC.

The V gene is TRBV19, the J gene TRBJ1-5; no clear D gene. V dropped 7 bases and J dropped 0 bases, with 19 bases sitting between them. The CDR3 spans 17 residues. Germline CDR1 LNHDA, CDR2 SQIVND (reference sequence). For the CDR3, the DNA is TGTGCCAGTAACGACGGGCCCCTGGGCGTTAGCAATCAGCCCCAGCATTTT. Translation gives CASNDGPLGVSNQPQHF.

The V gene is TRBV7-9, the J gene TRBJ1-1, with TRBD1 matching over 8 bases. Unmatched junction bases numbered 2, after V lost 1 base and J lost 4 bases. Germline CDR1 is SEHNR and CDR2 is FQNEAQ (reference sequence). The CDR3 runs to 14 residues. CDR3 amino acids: CASSLGQGSTEAFF. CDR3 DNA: TGTGCCAGCAGCTTAGGACAGGGGTCCACTGAAGCTTTCTTT.

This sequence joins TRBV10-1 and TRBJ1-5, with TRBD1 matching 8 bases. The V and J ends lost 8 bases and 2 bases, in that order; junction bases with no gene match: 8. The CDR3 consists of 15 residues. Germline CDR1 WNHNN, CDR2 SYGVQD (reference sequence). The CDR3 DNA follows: TGCGCCAGCGGAGGCAGGGGGCATCGCAATCAGCCCCAGCATTTT. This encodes CASGGRGHRNQPQHF.

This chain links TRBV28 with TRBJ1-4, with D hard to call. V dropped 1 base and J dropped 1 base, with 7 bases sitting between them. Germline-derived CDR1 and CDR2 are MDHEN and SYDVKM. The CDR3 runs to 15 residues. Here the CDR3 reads CASSLSRGTNEKLFF. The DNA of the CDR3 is TGTGCCAGCAGTTTATCGAGAGGAACTAATGAAAAACTGTTTTTT.

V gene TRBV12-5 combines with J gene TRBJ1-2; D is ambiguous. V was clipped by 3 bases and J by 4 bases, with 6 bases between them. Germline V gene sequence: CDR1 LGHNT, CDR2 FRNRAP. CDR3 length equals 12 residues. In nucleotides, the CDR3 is TGTGCTAGTGGTTTAGGTGGCTATGGCTACACCTTC. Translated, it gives CASGLGGYGYTF.

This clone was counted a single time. The CDR3 here is CAWSPPGLRRTTDTQYF. The CDR3 DNA reads as TGTGCCTGGAGTCCCCCAGGTCTCCGGCGGACCACAGATACGCAGTATTTT. The V gene is TRBV30, the J gene TRBJ2-3; D not certain. Trimming cost V 2 bases and J 2 bases, with 20 bases left between them. CDR3 length: 17 amino acids. Germline V gene sequence: CDR1 GTSNPN, CDR2 SVGIG (reference sequence).

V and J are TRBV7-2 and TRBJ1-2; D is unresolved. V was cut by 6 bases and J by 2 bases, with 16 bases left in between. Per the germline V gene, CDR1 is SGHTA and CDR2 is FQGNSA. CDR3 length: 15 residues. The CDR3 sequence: CASRPALTINYGYTF. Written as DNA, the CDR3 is TGTGCCAGCAGGCCCGCGCTGACCATCAACTATGGCTACACCTTC.

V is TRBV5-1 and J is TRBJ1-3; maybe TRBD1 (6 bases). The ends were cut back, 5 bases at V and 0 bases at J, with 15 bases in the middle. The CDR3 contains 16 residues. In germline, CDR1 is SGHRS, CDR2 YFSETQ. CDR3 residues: CASSFGGWTSGNTIYF. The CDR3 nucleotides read TGCGCCAGCAGTTTTGGGGGCTGGACCTCTGGAAACACCATATATTTT.

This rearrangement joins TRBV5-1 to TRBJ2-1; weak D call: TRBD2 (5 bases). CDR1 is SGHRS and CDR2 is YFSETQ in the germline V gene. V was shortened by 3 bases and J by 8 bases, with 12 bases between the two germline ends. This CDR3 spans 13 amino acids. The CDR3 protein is CASSSLTSDEQFF. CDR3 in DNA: TGCGCCAGCAGCTCCCTTACTAGTGATGAGCAGTTCTTC.

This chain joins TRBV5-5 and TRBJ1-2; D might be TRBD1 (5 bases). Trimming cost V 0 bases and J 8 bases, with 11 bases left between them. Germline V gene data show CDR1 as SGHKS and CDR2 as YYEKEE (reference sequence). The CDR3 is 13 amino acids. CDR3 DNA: TGTGCCAGCAGCTTGGAACCGGGGCGCGGCTACACCTTC. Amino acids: CASSLEPGRGYTF.

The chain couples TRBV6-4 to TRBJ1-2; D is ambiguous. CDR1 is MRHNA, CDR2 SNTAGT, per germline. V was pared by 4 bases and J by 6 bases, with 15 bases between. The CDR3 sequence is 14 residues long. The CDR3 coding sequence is TGTGCCAGCAGTGCCTCGGGCAGCTTCGATGGCTACACCTTC. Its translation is CASSASGSFDGYTF.

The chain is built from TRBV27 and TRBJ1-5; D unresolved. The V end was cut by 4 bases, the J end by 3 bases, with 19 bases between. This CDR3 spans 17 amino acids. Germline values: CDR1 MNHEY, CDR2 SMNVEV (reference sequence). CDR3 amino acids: CASSSSGSLNLNQPQHF. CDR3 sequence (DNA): TGTGCCAGCAGTTCCAGTGGAAGCCTCAACCTCAATCAGCCCCAGCATTTT.

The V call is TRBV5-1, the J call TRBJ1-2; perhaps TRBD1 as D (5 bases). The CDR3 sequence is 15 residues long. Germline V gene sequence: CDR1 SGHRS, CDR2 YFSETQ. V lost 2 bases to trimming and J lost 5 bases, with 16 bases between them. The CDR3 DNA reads TGCGCCAGCAGCTTAGGTATCGGGACTTCGTATGGCTACACCTTC. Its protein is CASSLGIGTSYGYTF. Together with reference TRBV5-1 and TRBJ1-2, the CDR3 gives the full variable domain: KAGVTQTPRYLIKTRGQQVTLSCSPISGHRSVSWYQQTPGQGLQFLFEYFSETQRNKGNFPGRFSGRQFSNSRSEMNVSTLELGDSALYLCASSLGIGTSYGYTFGSGTRLTVV.

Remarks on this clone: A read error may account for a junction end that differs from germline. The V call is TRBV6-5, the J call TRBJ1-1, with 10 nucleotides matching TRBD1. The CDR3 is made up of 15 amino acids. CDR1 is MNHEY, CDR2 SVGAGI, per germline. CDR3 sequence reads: CASSGTGAPNTEVFF. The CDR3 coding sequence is TGTGCCAGCTCCGGGACAGGGGCTCCGAACACTGAAGTTTTCTTT.

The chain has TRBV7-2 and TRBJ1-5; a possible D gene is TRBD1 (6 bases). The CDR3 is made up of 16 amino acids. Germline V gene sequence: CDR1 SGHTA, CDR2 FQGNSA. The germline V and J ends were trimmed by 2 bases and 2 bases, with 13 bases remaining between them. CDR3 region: CASSLMGGAGNQPQHF. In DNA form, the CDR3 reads TGTGCCAGCAGCTTAATGGGGGGCGCGGGCAATCAGCCCCAGCATTTT.